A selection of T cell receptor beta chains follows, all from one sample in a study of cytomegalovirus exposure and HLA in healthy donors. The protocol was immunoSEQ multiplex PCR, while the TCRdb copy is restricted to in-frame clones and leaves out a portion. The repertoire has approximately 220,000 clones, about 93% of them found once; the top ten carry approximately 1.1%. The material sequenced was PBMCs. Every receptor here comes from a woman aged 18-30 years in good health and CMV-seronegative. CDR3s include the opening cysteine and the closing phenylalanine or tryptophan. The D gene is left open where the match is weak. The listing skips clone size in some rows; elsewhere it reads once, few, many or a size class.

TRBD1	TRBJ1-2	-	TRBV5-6	CASSPEDRGHGYTF	TGTGCCAGCAGCCCAGAGGACAGGGGTCACGGCTACACCTTC
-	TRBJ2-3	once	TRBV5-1	CASSLALGGGTDTQYF	TGCGCCAGCAGCTTGGCCCTTGGCGGGGGCACAGATACGCAGTATTTT
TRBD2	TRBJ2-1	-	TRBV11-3	CASSLAGLAGNEQFF	TGTGCCAGCAGCTTAGCAGGTCTAGCGGGCAATGAGCAGTTCTTC
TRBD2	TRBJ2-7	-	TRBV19	CASSGLAGGSYEQYF	TGTGCCAGTAGTGGACTAGCGGGAGGATCCTACGAGCAGTACTTC
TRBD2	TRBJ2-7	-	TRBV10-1	CASSTSGTFEQYF	TGCGCCAGCAGCACTAGCGGGACCTTCGAGCAGTACTTC
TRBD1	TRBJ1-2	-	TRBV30	CAWSAGQGNYGYTF	TGTGCCTGGAGTGCTGGACAGGGGAACTATGGCTACACCTTC
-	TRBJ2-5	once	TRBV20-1	CSARRETQYF	TGCAGTGCTAGGCGGGAGACCCAGTACTTC
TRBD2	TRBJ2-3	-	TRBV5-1	CASSLDPLAGRAWVSSTDTQYF	TGCGCCAGCAGCTTGGATCCGCTAGCGGGGAGGGCATGGGTTTCTAGCACAGATACGCAGTATTTT
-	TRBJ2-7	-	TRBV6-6	CASSYGGQSYEQYF	TGTGCCAGCAGTTACGGTGGGCAGTCCTACGAGCAGTACTTC
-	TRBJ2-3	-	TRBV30	CAWSSAGTLGTDTQYF	TGTGCCTGGAGCTCTGCGGGAACACTCGGAACAGATACGCAGTATTTT
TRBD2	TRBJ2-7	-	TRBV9	CASSVGGTSGAYEQYF	TGTGCCAGCAGCGTAGGGGGGACTAGCGGTGCCTACGAGCAGTACTTC
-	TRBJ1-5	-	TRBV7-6	CASSLEGEGQPQHF	TGTGCCAGCAGCTTAGAAGGGGAGGGCCAGCCCCAGCATTTT
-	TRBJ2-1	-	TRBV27	CASSLVSFPSSYNEQFF	TGTGCCAGCAGTTTAGTTTCTTTTCCGAGCTCCTACAATGAGCAGTTCTTC
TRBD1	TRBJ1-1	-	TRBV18	CASSIDRGNTEAFF	TGTGCCAGCTCTATCGACAGGGGGAACACTGAAGCTTTCTTT
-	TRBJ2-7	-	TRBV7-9	CASSFSTEQDYEQYF	TGTGCCAGCAGCTTTTCGACAGAACAAGACTACGAGCAGTACTTC
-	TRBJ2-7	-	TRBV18	CASSLLGDNIYEQYF	TGTGCCAGCTCATTATTAGGGGACAACATCTACGAGCAGTACTTC
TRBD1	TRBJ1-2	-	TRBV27	CASSLTGVYGYTF	TGTGCCAGCAGCCTGACAGGGGTCTATGGCTACACCTTC
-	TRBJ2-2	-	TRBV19	CASSAGLFYRGELFF	TGTGCCAGTAGTGCAGGACTATTCTACCGAGGGGAGCTGTTTTTT
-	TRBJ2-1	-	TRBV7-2	CASSLEGLVNNEQFF	TGTGCCAGCAGCTTAGAAGGCCTAGTCAACAATGAGCAGTTCTTC
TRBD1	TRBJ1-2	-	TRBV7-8	CASSLGDRGYGYTF	TGTGCCAGCAGCTTAGGGGACAGGGGCTATGGCTACACCTTC
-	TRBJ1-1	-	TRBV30	CAWWGGTNTEAFF	TGTGCCTGGTGGGGGGGGACGAACACTGAAGCTTTCTTT
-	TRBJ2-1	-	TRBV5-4	CASSSERGGEQFF	TGTGCCAGCAGCTCGGAGCGAGGCGGTGAGCAGTTCTTC
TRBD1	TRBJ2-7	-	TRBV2	CASSGQGTYEQYF	TGTGCCAGCAGTGGACAGGGGACCTACGAGCAGTACTTC
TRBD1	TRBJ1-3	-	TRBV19	CAGQGSGNTIYF	TGTGCAGGACAGGGATCCGGAAACACCATATATTTT
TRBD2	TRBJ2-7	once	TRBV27	CASSLVLAGGLIHEQYF	TGTGCCAGCAGTTTGGTACTAGCGGGAGGATTGATCCACGAGCAGTACTTC
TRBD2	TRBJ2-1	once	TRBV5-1	CASSLWGWASGRGNEQFF	TGCGCCAGCAGCTTGTGGGGGTGGGCTAGCGGACGGGGCAATGAGCAGTTCTTC